Described below is a single T cell receptor beta chain sequence and its context. The sample comes from a study of cytomegalovirus exposure and HLA in healthy donors. The PCR ran on 60 Vbeta and 13 Jbeta primers. Generated by immunoSEQ multiplex PCR, the TCRdb table keeps only in-frame clones and is missing some. Here the sample spans 140,000 or so clones, about 74% being singletons. V lost 4 bases and J lost 8; bases outside the gene matches: 11. CDR1 MNHNS and CDR2 SASEGT come from the germline V gene. The CDR3 length is 16 residues. Sequencing was performed on PBMCs. This sequence originates from a man younger than 35 in good health and CMV-seropositive. V is TRBV6-1 and J is TRBJ2-1; 10 positions match TRBD2. The DNA of the CDR3 is TGTGCCAGCAGTGCGCAAAGCGGGGGGGGTTTATATGAGCAGTTCTTC. It specifies CASSAQSGGGLYEQFF.